This T cell receptor beta chain came from a study of metastatic and nonmetastatic thyroid tumors. All patients were untreated before thyroid surgery. TCRdb re-called clones from the PCR reads using MiXCR. The table shows 9,500 to 15,000 clones, with more than 30% occurring only once. This clone came up a few times. Unmatched junction bases numbered 12, after V lost 6 bases and J lost 5 bases. The CDR3 is 15 residues long. CDR1 and CDR2 from the germline V gene are MDHEN and SYDVKM. The chain has TRBV28 and TRBJ1-1; TRBD1 agrees at 7 bases. The sample comprised tumor tissue. The sequence was collected from a female donor with papillary thyroid cancer or a benign thyroid nodule (not recorded which). Some clones in this sample may be carry-over from other donors' samples. The chain's CDR3 is CASSYRGRGGTEAFF. The DNA for the CDR3 is TGTGCCAGCAGCTACAGGGGCCGGGGGGGGACTGAAGCTTTCTTT. Together with reference TRBV28 and TRBJ1-1, the CDR3 gives the full variable domain: DVKVTQSSRYLVKRTGEKVFLECVQDMDHENMFWYRQDPGLGLRLIYFSYDVKMKEKGDIPEGYSVSREKKERFSLILESASTNQTSMYLCASSYRGRGGTEAFFGQGTRLTVV.